Listed here is a single T cell receptor beta chain. Its matching antigen is unknown. This entry comes from a study of identifying expanded T cells in peripheral blood. General study points: Clone count variance between roughly 2-week samples rose with total template count.

Sequencing used immunoSEQ multiplex PCR; TCRdb keeps in-frame clones, though not all of them. The sample lists approximately 110,000 clones; 85% to 90% were seen once. This CDR3 is 12 amino acids long. CDR1 and CDR2 (germline): SGHDT, YYEEEE. Trimming stripped 2 bases from V and 10 bases from J, with 10 bases between. Sequences were obtained from blood. The sequence was obtained from a person aged 18 to 75 in good health. The V and J genes are TRBV5-6 and TRBJ2-1; no clear D gene. The DNA of the CDR3 is TGTGCCAGCAGCTTTTTCGGTTTGGAGCAGTTCTTC. Translated, it gives CASSFFGLEQFF. The variable domain in full, with the rest retrieved from reference TRBV5-6 and TRBJ2-1, is DAGVTQSPTHLIKTRGQQVTLRCSPKSGHDTVSWYQQALGQGPQFIFQYYEEEERQRGNFPDRFSGHQFPNYSSELNVNALLLGDSALYLCASSFFGLEQFFGPGTRLTVL.